The 18 T cell receptor beta chains given below trace back to one sample, sequenced in a study of Ad26.COV2.S vaccination and SARS-CoV-2 variants. Only in-frame clones appear in the TCRdb table, and some are missing; sequencing was by immunoSEQ multiplex PCR. In the table there are 250,000 or so clones, around nine tenths of which are singletons. Treatment here: around 19 received Ad26.COV2.S at low or high dose, single or two shots; 5 received placebo; per-sample allocation not given. Samples came from day 63 after the first vaccine or placebo injection. Sequences were derived from peripheral blood, sampled in a trial of Ad26.COV2.S vaccine versus placebo. These receptor sequences come from a person aged 18-65 years who received the Ad26.COV2.S COVID-19 vaccine or a placebo.

V usage is TRBV3-1 (or the pseudogene TRBV3-2) and J usage is TRBJ1-3; D gene ambiguous. Trimming removed 5 bases at V and 3 bases at J, with 5 bases between. In germline, CDR1 is LGHDT, CDR2 YNNKEL (reference sequence). The CDR3 has 12 amino acids. The CDR3 protein is CASSRVGNTIYF. For the CDR3, the DNA is TGTGCCAGCAGCAGGGTTGGAAACACCATATATTTT.

The chain links TRBV11-1 to TRBJ2-7; 9 nucleotides agree with TRBD2. CDR3 size: 16 residues. In germline, CDR1 is SGHAT, CDR2 FQDESV (reference sequence). Trimming removed 0 bases from V and 6 bases from J; junction bases left unmatched: 9. CDR3 residues: CASSLATGREGPEQYV. The CDR3 bases are TGTGCCAGCAGCTTAGCGACGGGGCGGGAGGGGCCCGAGCAGTACGTC.

This chain connects TRBV10-3 to TRBJ2-1, with D possibly called TRBD1 or TRBD2 (5 bases each). Trimming took off 5 bases at V and 6 bases at J, with 17 bases between the two ends. The CDR3 spans 15 residues. CDR1 is ENHRY, CDR2 SYGVKD, per germline. CDR3 sequence reads: CAISSGTQTLNEQFF. The DNA for the CDR3 is TGTGCCATCAGTTCCGGGACCCAAACCCTCAATGAGCAGTTCTTC.

The J gene is TRBJ1-2, the V gene TRBV19; D call uncertain. Germline CDR1 LNHDA, CDR2 SQIVND (reference sequence). The CDR3 spans 14 residues. V was clipped by 7 bases and J by 4 bases, with 16 bases between them. CDR3 amino acids: CASTSRPSGYGYTF. The CDR3 bases are TGTGCCAGTACCTCCAGGCCTAGTGGCTATGGCTACACCTTC.

The chain employs TRBV5-4 and TRBJ1-2, with 11 bases matching TRBD1. The CDR3 extends over 15 amino acids. Germline-derived CDR1 and CDR2 are SGHNT and YYREEE (reference sequence). J was trimmed by 4 bases and V by 2 bases; bases with no gene match: 4. Here the CDR3 reads CASSLWDRGSYGYTF. Written as DNA, the CDR3 is TGTGCCAGCAGCTTATGGGACAGGGGGAGCTATGGCTACACCTTC.

The V and J genes are TRBV12-5 and TRBJ2-1, with TRBD2 matching 13 bases. The CDR3 is made up of 16 amino acids. Germline-derived CDR1 and CDR2 are LGHNT and FRNRAP. Trimming cost V 9 bases and J 0 bases; bases outside gene matches: 5. The CDR3 region has the DNA TGTGCTAGCTCCCGGACTAGCGGGAGCTCCTACAATGAGCAGTTCTTC. It is translated as CASSRTSGSSYNEQFF.

The rearrangement uses TRBV11-2 and TRBJ1-6; the D is unclear. The ends were cut back, 5 bases at V and 8 bases at J, with 13 bases in the middle. CDR1 and CDR2 from the germline V gene are SGHAT and FQNNGV. The CDR3 is 14 amino acids. CDR3 sequence (DNA): TGTGCCAGCAGCCGCAGAGGGATAGATTCACCCCTCCACTTT. It codes for CASSRRGIDSPLHF. Filled out from reference TRBV11-2 and TRBJ1-6, the complete variable domain reads EAGVAQSPRYKIIEKRQSVAFWCNPISGHATLYWYQQILGQGPKLLIQFQNNGVVDDSQLPKDRFSAERLKGVDSTLKIQPAKLEDSAVYLCASSRRGIDSPLHFGNGTRLTVT.

The chain has TRBV4-3 and TRBJ1-1; no clear D. The germline CDR1 and CDR2 sequences are LGHNA and YSLEER. This CDR3 has 15 residues. Trimming stripped 3 bases from V and 0 bases from J, with 11 bases between. DNA of the CDR3: TGCGCCAGCAGCCACTCCGAGGGCCTGAACACTGAAGCTTTCTTT. Its translation is CASSHSEGLNTEAFF.

The CDR3 DNA follows: TGTGCCAGCAGTCAAACACAGGGTAACTATGGCTACACCTTC. This gives the protein CASSQTQGNYGYTF. This rearrangement joins TRBV6-2 or TRBV6-3 to TRBJ1-2, with a weak D call TRBD1 (6 bases). The V end was cut by 5 bases, the J end by 1 base, with 11 bases between. The CDR3 covers 14 residues. CDR1 and CDR2 (germline): MNHEY, SVGEGT.

This chain uses TRBV6-5 with TRBJ2-7; 8 bases agree with TRBD1. The J segment lost 7 bases and the V segment lost 0 bases, leaving 5 bases of the junction unmatched. Germline CDR1 is MNHEY and CDR2 is SVGAGI. CDR3 length equals 14 residues. The CDR3: CASSYSQGAREQYF. In DNA, the CDR3 is TGTGCCAGCAGTTACTCCCAGGGGGCGCGGGAGCAGTACTTC.

This clone was observed a handful of times. The chain is built from TRBV19 and TRBJ2-2; TRBD2 might be the D (5 bases). CDR1 is LNHDA and CDR2 is SQIVND in the germline V gene (reference sequence). Trimming shortened V by 7 bases and J by 0 bases, and 9 bases separated the two germline ends. The CDR3 is 14 amino acids. The CDR3 protein is CASKAGANTGELFF. CDR3 sequence (DNA): TGTGCCAGTAAGGCGGGCGCGAACACCGGGGAGCTGTTTTTT.

The chain has TRBV7-9 and TRBJ1-4, with unresolved D. The V gene's germline CDR1 is SEHNR and CDR2 FQNEAQ (reference sequence). The ends were cut back, 4 bases at V and 0 bases at J, with 9 bases in the middle. This CDR3 contains 15 residues. The CDR3 DNA follows: TGTGCCAGCAGCTCCGGACGGTCAACTAATGAAAAACTGTTTTTT. Translated, it gives CASSSGRSTNEKLFF. Based on the CDR3 plus reference TRBV7-9 and TRBJ1-4, the full variable domain is DTGVSQNPRHKITKRGQNVTFRCDPISEHNRLYWYRQTLGQGPEFLTYFQNEAQLEKSRLLSDRFSAERPKGSFSTLEIQRTEQGDSAMYLCASSSGRSTNEKLFFGSGTQLSVL.

J is TRBJ2-1 and V is TRBV7-2; 9 bases align to TRBD1. The ends lost 5 bases at V and 16 bases at J; junction bases unmatched: 18. This CDR3 region has 15 residues. Germline V gives CDR1 SGHTA, CDR2 FQGNSA. Here the CDR3 DNA reads TGTGCCAGCAGCGACGACGGACAGGGGATGTTGAGCAATTTCTTC. Translation: CASSDDGQGMLSNFF.

DNA of the CDR3: TGTGCCAGCAGTTACAGATCGGGTGCGAATGGCTACACCTTC. This codes for CASSYRSGANGYTF. The chain links TRBV6-6 to TRBJ1-2, with D uncertain. V lost 2 bases to trimming and J lost 6 bases, with 13 bases between them. The germline gives CDR1 MNHNY, CDR2 SVGAGI (reference sequence). This CDR3 is built from 14 residues.

V is TRBV7-3 and J is TRBJ1-1; the D gene is possibly TRBD1 (5 bases). The CDR3 runs to 14 residues. Germline values: CDR1 SGHTA, CDR2 FQGTGA. Trimming pared 1 base from V and 6 bases from J, leaving 12 bases between. This CDR3 is CASSLSPRGAEAFF. CDR3 nucleotides: TGTGCCAGCAGCTTAAGTCCGCGGGGCGCTGAAGCTTTCTTT. Full variable domain (missing parts from reference TRBV7-3 and TRBJ1-1): GAGVSQTPSNKVTEKGKYVELRCDPISGHTALYWYRQSLGQGPEFLIYFQGTGAADDSGLPNDRFFAVRPEGSVSTLKIQRTERGDSAVYLCASSLSPRGAEAFFGQGTRLTVV.

CDR3 bases: TGTGCCAGCAGCCTAACTGGACTAGCTTCCAATGAGCAGTTCTTC. This gives the protein CASSLTGLASNEQFF. This chain links TRBV3-1 (or the pseudogene TRBV3-2) with TRBJ2-1; 8 nucleotides match TRBD2. CDR1 and CDR2 (germline): LGHDT, YNNKEL (reference sequence). The CDR3 runs to 15 residues. Losses at the gene ends were 4 bases for V and 6 bases for J; bases not matched to a gene: 8.

This clone was detected only a few times. The rearrangement uses TRBV19 and TRBJ2-1; D may be TRBD1 (6 bases). Deletions cut 3 bases from V and 4 bases from J, with 10 bases between. This CDR3 is built from 14 residues. Germline loops: CDR1 LNHDA, CDR2 SQIVND (reference sequence). CDR3 protein: CASSIRDTYNEQFF. In DNA form, the CDR3 reads TGTGCCAGTAGTATTAGGGACACATACAATGAGCAGTTCTTC.

This chain connects TRBV15 to TRBJ1-1; D gene uncertain. The CDR3 has 16 residues. Germline CDR1 reads LNHNV; CDR2 reads YYDKDF (reference sequence). V was pared by 1 base and J by 1 base, with 13 bases between. CDR3 loop: CATSRGFVRTNTEAFF. CDR3 nucleotides: TGTGCCACCAGCAGAGGATTTGTGAGGACGAACACTGAAGCTTTCTTT.